Listed below are T cell receptor beta chains from one sample, sequenced in a study of T cell changes during pregnancy in multiple sclerosis. Assay used: immunoSEQ multiplex PCR; TCRdb lists only in-frame clones, some missing. The sample lists approximately 60,000 clones, about 91% occurring once. The sample in question was CD4+ T cells from peripheral blood mononuclear cells, obtained in the second trimester of pregnancy. Receptor source: a female donor with multiple sclerosis, enrolled in a pregnancy study. Each CDR3 is given with its conserved first and last residue. A D gene is named only where the DNA matches it firmly.

J gene,CDR3 length,V gene,D gene,CDR3 DNA,CDR3 protein
TRBJ2-7,13,TRBV12-5,NA,TGTGCTAGTGGTTTGGAACAGGGTACCGAGCAGTACTTC,CASGLEQGTEQYF
TRBJ1-1,13,TRBV5-8,NA,TGTGCCAGCAGCTTGAGAGGGGGTACTGAAGCTTTCTTT,CASSLRGGTEAFF
TRBJ2-1,16,TRBV7-3,TRBD2,TGTGCCAGCAGCCACTTATCCGGGACTAGTAAGAATGAGCAGTTCTTC,CASSHLSGTSKNEQFF
TRBJ1-5,12,TRBV5-6,NA,TGTGCCAGCAGCTTGGGAGGGCGGCCCCAGCATTTT,CASSLGGRPQHF
TRBJ2-7,13,TRBV6-1,NA,TGTGCCAGCAGTCTCGAGTCGCCCTACGAGCAGTACTTC,CASSLESPYEQYF
TRBJ1-2,14,TRBV5-4,NA,TGTGCCAGCAGCCCCCCGACAGGAAACTATGGCTACACCTTC,CASSPPTGNYGYTF
TRBJ1-1,16,TRBV7-9,NA,TGTGCCAGCAGCTTAGCCGTTATGGGGGGTGACACTGAAGCTTTCTTT,CASSLAVMGGDTEAFF
TRBJ1-2,16,TRBV6-6,NA,TGTGCCAGCAGTTACTCGGGCAGCCGGTCCTTCTCTGGCTACACCTTC,CASSYSGSRSFSGYTF
TRBJ2-7,14,TRBV29-1,TRBD1,TGCAGCGTTCAGGGATGGCAGGGGGTCTACGAGCAGTACTTC,CSVQGWQGVYEQYF
TRBJ2-5,15,TRBV30,NA,TGTGCCTGGAGTGTACCGGTAGGGGGGGGAGAGACCCAGTACTTC,CAWSVPVGGGETQYF
TRBJ2-7,15,TRBV30,TRBD2,TGTGCCTGGAGGTACCCCCGGGGGGAATCCTACGAGCAGTACTTC,CAWRYPRGESYEQYF
TRBJ2-1,15,TRBV9,TRBD1,TGTGCCAGCAGCGCCACGGGACAGGGTCGGAATGAGCAGTTCTTC,CASSATGQGRNEQFF